This passage covers 18 T cell receptor beta chains from one sample sequenced in a study of blood T cell repertoires in COVID-19. Method: immunoSEQ multiplex PCR; TCRdb's copy keeps in-frame clones and lacks some. The sample lists over 150,000 clones; around 94% were seen once. The specimen was peripheral blood. All receptors come from a young man with COVID-19, enrolled during active disease.

The chain employs TRBV4-1 and TRBJ2-1, with 16 bases aligning to TRBD2. The CDR3 is made up of 20 amino acids. Trimming cost V 2 bases and J 0 bases; bases outside gene matches: 7. Germline V gene data show CDR1 as MGHRA and CDR2 as YSYEKL. The CDR3 DNA is TGCGCCAGCAGCCAAAGAGGGACTAGCGGGGGGGGATCCTCCTACAATGAGCAGTTCTTC. Amino acid sequence: CASSQRGTSGGGSSYNEQFF.

In its sample, this clone was seen once. The rearrangement links TRBV11-2 to TRBJ2-1, with TRBD2 matching 11 bases. Looked up from germline, CDR1 is SGHAT and CDR2 is FQNNGV. The CDR3 loop spans 17 amino acids. V shed 0 bases and J 3 bases; nucleotides not matched to a gene: 4. For the CDR3, the DNA is TGTGCCAGCAGCTTAGAAGGTAGCGGGGGGGGCTACAATGAGCAGTTCTTC. Amino acid sequence: CASSLEGSGGGYNEQFF. Based on the CDR3 plus reference TRBV11-2 and TRBJ2-1, the full variable domain is EAGVAQSPRYKIIEKRQSVAFWCNPISGHATLYWYQQILGQGPKLLIQFQNNGVVDDSQLPKDRFSAERLKGVDSTLKIQPAKLEDSAVYLCASSLEGSGGGYNEQFFGPGTRLTVL.

The chain recombines TRBV6-6 with TRBJ1-2; 7 bases match TRBD1. The junction had 12 bases not matched to a gene; V was cut back by 7 bases and J by 4 bases. The CDR3 consists of 15 residues. Germline V lookup: CDR1 MNHNY, CDR2 SVGAGI (reference sequence). Here the CDR3 reads CASTPGRGQSYGYTF. The DNA for the CDR3 is TGTGCCAGCACCCCCGGGAGGGGGCAGAGCTATGGCTACACCTTC.

The rearrangement uses TRBV5-4 and TRBJ2-7; 9 nucleotides line up with TRBD2. In germline, CDR1 is SGHNT, CDR2 YYREEE (reference sequence). CDR3 length: 16 residues. The V gene end was trimmed by 4 bases and the J gene end by 3 bases; junction bases not matched to a gene: 11. CDR3 nucleotide sequence: TGTGCCAGCAGCCCTCCGGGCGGGGGGGCGATCTACGAGCAGTACTTC. Encoded protein: CASSPPGGGAIYEQYF.

The V gene is TRBV30, the J gene TRBJ1-3, with D unresolved. CDR1 is GTSNPN and CDR2 is SVGIG in the germline V gene (reference sequence). The CDR3 spans 15 residues. Trimming left V 2 bases short and J 0 bases short, with 11 bases between. CDR3 residues: CAWSNPGSSGNTIYF. The CDR3 region has the DNA TGTGCCTGGAGTAATCCGGGTAGCTCTGGAAACACCATATATTTT.

This clone was seen once. The gene calls are TRBV2 and TRBJ2-2; 7 bases are a match to TRBD2. V shed 4 bases and J 4 bases; nucleotides not matched to a gene: 6. The CDR3 loop spans 15 amino acids. Germline-derived CDR1 and CDR2 are SNHLY and FYNNEI. For the CDR3, the DNA is TGTGCCAGCAGTGTGGTGGGAGGGGTCACCGGGGAGCTGTTTTTT. Protein sequence: CASSVVGGVTGELFF.

The V call is TRBV6-5, the J call TRBJ1-1; a possible D gene is TRBD1 (5 bases). Trimming cost V 7 bases and J 1 base, with 13 bases left between them. CDR3 size: 14 residues. Germline CDR1 reads MNHEY; CDR2 reads SVGAGI. CDR3 region: CASTQRGGNTEAFF. In DNA, the CDR3 is TGTGCCAGCACCCAAAGGGGCGGGAACACTGAAGCTTTCTTT.

Points on this clone: The sample holds other DNA sequences that translate to the same CDR3. V and J are TRBV12-3 or TRBV12-4 and TRBJ1-1, with D perhaps matching TRBD1 (6 bases). V was trimmed by 5 bases and J by 7 bases, leaving 14 bases between them. This CDR3 spans 13 amino acids. The DNA of the CDR3 is TGTGCCAGCAGTCTACGTAGGGGGTATGAAGCTTTCTTT. Translated, it gives CASSLRRGYEAFF.

The rearrangement joins TRBV10-2 to TRBJ1-6; possible D gene TRBD1, 5 bases. The CDR3 sequence is 13 residues long. Between the trimmed V and J ends, which lost 3 bases and 10 bases, there was a span of 10 bases. Germline CDR1 is WSHSY and CDR2 is SAAADI. The CDR3 bases are TGCGCCAGCAGTGACGGAGGGGCCTCACCCCTCCACTTT. Amino acids: CASSDGGASPLHF.

V and J are TRBV15 and TRBJ1-2; the D gene is possibly TRBD1 (6 bases). The CDR3 contains 14 residues. The germline gives CDR1 LNHNV, CDR2 YYDKDF (reference sequence). V was shortened by 4 bases and J by 5 bases, with 14 bases between the two germline ends. CDR3 nucleotides: TGTGCCACCAGCACCGGACAGATTTTATATGGCTACACCTTC. It translates to CATSTGQILYGYTF.

The chain is built from TRBV2 and TRBJ1-2, with 7 nucleotides matching TRBD1. V gave up 8 bases and J gave up 0 bases; unmatched junction bases: 3. The CDR3 is made up of 13 amino acids. Germline V CDR1 and CDR2: SNHLY, FYNNEI. The CDR3: CASLTGTNYGYTF. CDR3 DNA sequence: TGTGCCAGCTTGACAGGGACTAACTATGGCTACACCTTC.

The rearrangement joins TRBV3-1 (or the pseudogene TRBV3-2) to TRBJ1-1; D gene ambiguous. V was cut by 5 bases and J by 8 bases, with 12 bases left in between. The CDR3 totals 12 residues. Germline values: CDR1 LGHDT, CDR2 YNNKEL (reference sequence). The CDR3 protein is CASSEGRNEAFF. CDR3 coding DNA: TGTGCCAGCAGCGAGGGTCGGAACGAAGCTTTCTTT.

The CDR3: CASSEQRGATDTQYF. The CDR3 DNA is TGCGCCAGCAGTGAACAGCGGGGGGCCACAGATACGCAGTATTTT. The chain recombines TRBV10-1 with TRBJ2-3, with TRBD2 identical over 9 bases. CDR1 is WNHNN and CDR2 is SYGVQD in the germline V gene (reference sequence). The ends lost 3 bases at V and 2 bases at J; junction bases unmatched: 3. The length of the CDR3 is 15 residues.

The chain links TRBV5-1 to TRBJ1-1; D unresolved. V was shortened by 5 bases and J by 3 bases, with 11 bases between the two germline ends. Looked up from germline, CDR1 is SGHRS and CDR2 is YFSETQ. The CDR3 spans 13 residues. The CDR3 DNA is TGCGCCAGCAGTGAGTCCCAGGACACTGAAGCTTTCTTT. It yields the protein CASSESQDTEAFF.

The chain uses TRBV12-3 or TRBV12-4 and TRBJ1-1, with TRBD1 matching 9 bases. The V and J ends lost 6 bases and 10 bases, in that order; junction bases with no gene match: 9. This CDR3 spans 13 amino acids. The CDR3 reads CASRPTGGGRAFF. The CDR3 bases are TGTGCCAGCAGACCAACAGGGGGCGGGCGAGCTTTCTTT.

The rearrangement joins TRBV2 to TRBJ1-2; 8 bases line up with TRBD1. This CDR3 has 18 amino acids. The V and J ends lost 4 bases and 4 bases, in that order; junction bases with no gene match: 17. Per germline, CDR1 SNHLY and CDR2 FYNNEI. The CDR3 nucleotides read TGTGCCAGCAGTGTCTGGCAGGGGGCTCTCAATACCCTCTATGGCTACACCTTC. Its translation: CASSVWQGALNTLYGYTF.

This clone was counted a single time. The chain carries TRBV27 and TRBJ1-2; D call uncertain. Germline CDR1 MNHEY, CDR2 SMNVEV (reference sequence). V was clipped by 4 bases and J by 2 bases, with 11 bases between them. The CDR3 has 14 residues. The CDR3 sequence: CASSSRTGNYGYTF. The CDR3 DNA reads TGTGCCAGCAGTTCACGGACGGGGAACTATGGCTACACCTTC.

The CDR3 loop is CASSYWGPVTGELFF. Here the CDR3 DNA reads TGTGCCAGCAGTTACTGGGGGCCGGTCACCGGGGAGCTGTTTTTT. The chain combines TRBV6-2 or TRBV6-3 with TRBJ2-2, with a possible D match to TRBD1 (6 bases). CDR1 and CDR2 from the germline V gene are MNHEY and SVGEGT. Deletions cut 1 base from V and 4 bases from J, with 10 bases between. The CDR3 spans 15 residues.